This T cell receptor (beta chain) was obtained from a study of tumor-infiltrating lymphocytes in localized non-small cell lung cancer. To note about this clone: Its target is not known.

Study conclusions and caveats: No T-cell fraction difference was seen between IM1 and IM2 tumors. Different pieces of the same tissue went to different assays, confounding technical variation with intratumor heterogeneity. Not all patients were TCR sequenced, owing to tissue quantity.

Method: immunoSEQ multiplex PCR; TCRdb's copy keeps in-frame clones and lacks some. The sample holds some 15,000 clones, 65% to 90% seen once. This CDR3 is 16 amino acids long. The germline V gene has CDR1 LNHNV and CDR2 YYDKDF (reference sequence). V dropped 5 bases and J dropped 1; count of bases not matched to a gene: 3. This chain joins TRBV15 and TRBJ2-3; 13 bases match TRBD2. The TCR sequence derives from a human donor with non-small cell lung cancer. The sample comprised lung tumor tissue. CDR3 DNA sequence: TGTGCCACCAGCGGGGGACTAGCGGGGCGCACAGATACGCAGTATTTT. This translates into CATSGGLAGRTDTQYF.